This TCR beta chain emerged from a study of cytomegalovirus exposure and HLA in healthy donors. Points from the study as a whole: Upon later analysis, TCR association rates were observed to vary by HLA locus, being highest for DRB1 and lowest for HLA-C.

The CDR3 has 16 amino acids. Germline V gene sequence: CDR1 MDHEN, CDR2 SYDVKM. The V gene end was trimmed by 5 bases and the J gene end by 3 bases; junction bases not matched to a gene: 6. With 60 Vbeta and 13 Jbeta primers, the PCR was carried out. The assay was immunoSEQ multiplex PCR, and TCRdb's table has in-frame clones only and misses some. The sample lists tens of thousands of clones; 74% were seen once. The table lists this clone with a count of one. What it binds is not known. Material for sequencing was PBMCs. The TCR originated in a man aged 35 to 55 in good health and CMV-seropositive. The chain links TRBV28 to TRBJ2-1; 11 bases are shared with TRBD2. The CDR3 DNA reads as TGTGCCAGCAGTCCAGCGGGACTAGCGGACTACAATGAGCAGTTCTTC. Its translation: CASSPAGLADYNEQFF. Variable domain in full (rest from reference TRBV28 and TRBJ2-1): DVKVTQSSRYLVKRTGEKVFLECVQDMDHENMFWYRQDPGLGLRLIYFSYDVKMKEKGDIPEGYSVSREKKERFSLILESASTNQTSMYLCASSPAGLADYNEQFFGPGTRLTVL.